Below, 13 T cell receptor beta chains from the same sample are listed, as sequenced in a study of blood T cells in healthy people across ages. Primed by a sample-barcoded 5' primer and a J-beta primer mix, a second PCR proceeded for about 6 to 11 cycles. TCRdb itself ran the 5' RACE reads through MiXCR, one entry per CDR3 protein. The table has about 730,000 distinct CDR3 sequences, approximately 39% seen once. What was sequenced was blood. The receptors were sampled from a woman aged 55-70 years in good health.

This chain links TRBV20-1 with TRBJ1-1; no firm D call. The CDR3 runs 12 residues. Trimming took off 4 bases at V and 1 base at J, with 7 bases between the two ends. CDR1 is DFQATT and CDR2 is SNEGSKA in the germline V gene (reference sequence). The CDR3 bases are TGCAGTGCTACACAGCAGAACACTGAAGCTTTCTTT. It translates to CSATQQNTEAFF.

Worth noting for this clonotype: Given a much more abundant clone one base away, this may be a read error. This sequence joins TRBV6-2 or TRBV6-3 and TRBJ2-5; D gene uncertain. Trimming stripped 4 bases from V and 5 bases from J, with 17 bases between. The CDR3 contains 15 residues. Germline CDR1 reads MNHEY; CDR2 reads SVGEGT. CDR3 region: CASSSSRSGAETQYF. In DNA form, the CDR3 reads TGTGCCAGCAGTTCTAGTCGTTCGGGTGCGGAGACCCAGTACTTC.

This clonotype has just a few counts. The chain combines TRBV20-1 with TRBJ2-5; no clear D. The CDR3 is 13 amino acids. Germline loops: CDR1 DFQATT, CDR2 SNEGSKA (reference sequence). Trimming pared 6 bases from V and 1 base from J, leaving 12 bases between. CDR3 bases: TGCAGTGCCAGGCGACTCGGCCAAGAGACCCAGTACTTC. Translation: CSARRLGQETQYF.

This clonotype was recorded once. The CDR3 loop is CASSLSRQGTGELFF. As DNA, the CDR3 is TGTGCCAGCAGCTTATCTCGGCAGGGCACCGGGGAGCTGTTTTTT. This chain links TRBV11-1 with TRBJ2-2; the D gene is possibly TRBD1 (5 bases). CDR3 length: 15 residues. The germline gives CDR1 SGHAT, CDR2 FQDESV (reference sequence). V was cut by 2 bases and J by 4 bases, with 11 bases left in between.

This clonotype has only one observation. The chain employs TRBV2 and TRBJ2-1; D call uncertain. Trimming removed 6 bases from V and 5 bases from J, with 14 bases in between. Germline V lookup: CDR1 SNHLY, CDR2 FYNNEI. There are 14 residues in the CDR3. The CDR3, as DNA: TGTGCCAGCAGAGCCAACAGTGATCACAATGAGCAGTTCTTC. Encoded protein: CASRANSDHNEQFF.

The table lists this clonotype with a few counts. The V call is TRBV7-9, the J call TRBJ1-1, with 7 bases identical to TRBD1. The germline CDR1 and CDR2 sequences are SEHNR and FQNEAQ (reference sequence). This CDR3 has 15 amino acids. V gave up 0 bases and J gave up 1 base; unmatched junction bases: 2. As DNA, the CDR3 is TGTGCCAGCAGCTTAGCAGACAGGGCGAACACTGAAGCTTTCTTT. Translating it yields CASSLADRANTEAFF.

The chain employs TRBV6-2 or TRBV6-3 and TRBJ1-5; TRBD1 aligns across 7 bases. CDR3 length equals 18 residues. J gave up 5 bases and V 0 bases, and 13 bases lay outside the gene matches. From germline, CDR1 is MNHEY and CDR2 SVGEGT. The CDR3: CASSYSPSDRDLYQPQHF. CDR3 DNA: TGTGCCAGCAGTTACTCCCCCTCAGACAGGGACTTATATCAGCCCCAGCATTTT.

A remark on this clonotype: The junction differs from germline at one of its ends, possibly a read error. The chain is built from TRBV2 and TRBJ2-6; tentatively, D is TRBD1 or TRBD2 (5 bases each). This CDR3 comprises 16 residues. Germline values: CDR1 SNHLY, CDR2 FYNNEI. The CDR3, as DNA: TGTGCCAGCAGAGCCGGGAAATCCTCTGGGGCCAACGTTCTGACTTTC. Encoded protein: CASRAGKSSGANVLTF.

The genes are TRBV7-2 and TRBJ1-2, with D tentatively TRBD1 (5 bases). The CDR3 length is 13 residues. CDR1 and CDR2 from the germline V gene are SGHTA and FQGNSA. V was shortened by 7 bases and J by 8 bases, with 17 bases between the two germline ends. The CDR3 protein is CASTRGRAEGYTF. The CDR3 nucleotides are TGTGCCAGCACCCGGGGCCGGGCGGAGGGCTACACCTTC.

The J gene is TRBJ2-3, the V gene TRBV29-1; TRBD1 matches at 11 bases. CDR1 is SQVTM, CDR2 ANQGSEA, per germline. This CDR3 comprises 17 residues. Germline trimming cut 2 bases from V and 6 bases from J; bases unmatched to any gene: 13. Here the CDR3 DNA reads TGCAGCGTTGAATCATGGGGTGGGACAGGGGGTCTGGATACGCAGTATTTT. Translation gives CSVESWGGTGGLDTQYF.

This clonotype appeared a few times. This sequence joins TRBV7-9 and TRBJ2-3; maybe TRBD1 (6 bases). The CDR3 has 16 amino acids. Germline CDR1 reads SEHNR; CDR2 reads FQNEAQ (reference sequence). V was cut by 1 base and J by 0 bases, with 11 bases left in between. CDR3 residues: CASSLGVGASTDTQYF. The DNA for the CDR3 is TGTGCCAGCAGCTTAGGTGTGGGGGCGAGCACAGATACGCAGTATTTT.

V usage is TRBV3-1 and J usage is TRBJ2-1; D uncertain. The CDR3 runs to 14 residues. Germline CDR1 and CDR2: LGHDT and YNNKEL (reference sequence). Trimming cost V 5 bases and J 5 bases, with 13 bases left between them. The CDR3 protein is CASSTRISDNEQFF. CDR3 nucleotide sequence: TGTGCCAGCAGCACGCGTATATCGGACAATGAGCAGTTCTTC.

This clonotype was counted only a few times. The CDR3, as DNA: TGCAGTGCTTCCCGCCCAACTAGCGGGGACTACGAGCAGTACTTC. This sequence encodes CSASRPTSGDYEQYF. The V call is TRBV20-1, the J call TRBJ2-5; 10 bases match TRBD2. The J call could be wrong; TRBJ2-7 is a better fit for the DNA end. The CDR3 has 15 residues. Germline CDR1 DFQATT, CDR2 SNEGSKA (reference sequence).